One sample yielded the 6 T cell receptor beta chains listed below, sequenced in a study of radiotherapy plus CTLA-4 blockade in lung cancer. Some clones are missing from TCRdb's copy, which holds only in-frame ones; the method was immunoSEQ multiplex PCR. The sample shows roughly 58,000 clones, approximately 84% of them seen only once. The source material was peripheral blood, sampled from a patient treated with radiotherapy plus ipilimumab. All receptors come from a human donor with non-small cell lung cancer whose response to radiotherapy plus ipilimumab could not be evaluated.

V and J are TRBV27 and TRBJ2-3; 9 nucleotides match TRBD1. The CDR3 length is 14 residues. V trimming: 6 bases; J trimming: 12 bases; junction bases outside the gene matches: 13. Germline assignment: CDR1 MNHEY and CDR2 SMNVEV (reference sequence). CDR3 coding DNA: TGTGCCAGCAGCCACCGAGGGACAGGGTCGTCCCAGTATTTT. It yields the protein CASSHRGTGSSQYF.

The chain carries TRBV13 and TRBJ1-3; tentatively, D is TRBD1 (5 bases). Germline CDR1 reads PRHDT; CDR2 reads FYEKMQ (reference sequence). The CDR3 length is 16 residues. Trimming left V 4 bases short and J 3 bases short, with 16 bases between. CDR3 loop: CASSSGGTSIGNTIYF. The CDR3 DNA reads TGTGCCAGCAGCTCCGGGGGGACCTCTATTGGAAACACCATATATTTT.

V usage is TRBV28 and J usage is TRBJ1-4, with 7 bases matching TRBD1. The V gene's germline CDR1 is MDHEN and CDR2 SYDVKM. Losses at the gene ends were 10 bases for V and 6 bases for J; bases not matched to a gene: 8. CDR3 size: 13 residues. Here the CDR3 reads CATRNRGDEKLFF. The CDR3 DNA follows: TGTGCCACCAGAAACAGGGGTGATGAAAAACTGTTTTTT.

CDR3 in DNA: TGTGCCAGCAGCTTACGTCCGGGAGGATTTGAAGAGCAGTACTTC. Translation: CASSLRPGGFEEQYF. This chain connects TRBV7-2 to TRBJ2-7; 7 bases fit TRBD2. The CDR3 spans 15 residues. With 2 bases clipped from V and 7 bases from J, the junction kept 11 bases outside the gene matches. Germline loops: CDR1 SGHTA, CDR2 FQGNSA.

The chain has TRBV5-4 and TRBJ2-1; TRBD2 aligns across 12 bases. Germline V lookup: CDR1 SGHNT, CDR2 YYREEE (reference sequence). The ends lost 3 bases at V and 7 bases at J; junction bases unmatched: 8. This CDR3 contains 16 residues. This CDR3 is CASSSLTSGRRNEQFF. The CDR3 region has the DNA TGTGCCAGCAGCTCCCTGACTAGCGGGAGAAGAAATGAGCAGTTCTTC.

The CDR3 coding sequence is TGTGCCAGCAGGGGAGCGGGGTACGCGGGGGAGCAGTACTTC. This encodes CASRGAGYAGEQYF. The J gene is TRBJ2-7, the V gene TRBV27; the match to TRBD2 covers 7 bases. Per the germline V gene, CDR1 is MNHEY and CDR2 is SMNVEV (reference sequence). The J segment lost 7 bases and the V segment lost 6 bases, leaving 12 bases of the junction unmatched. CDR3 length: 14 amino acids.